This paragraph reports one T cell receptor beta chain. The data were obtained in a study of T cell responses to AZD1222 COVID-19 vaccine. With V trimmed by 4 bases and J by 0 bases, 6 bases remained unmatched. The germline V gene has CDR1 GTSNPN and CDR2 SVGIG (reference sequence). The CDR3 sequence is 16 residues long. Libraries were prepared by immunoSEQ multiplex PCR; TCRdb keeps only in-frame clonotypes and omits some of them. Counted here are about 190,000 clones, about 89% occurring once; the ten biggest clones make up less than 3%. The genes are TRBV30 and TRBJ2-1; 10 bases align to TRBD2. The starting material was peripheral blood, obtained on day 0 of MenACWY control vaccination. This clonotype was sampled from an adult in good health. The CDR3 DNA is TGTGCCTGGATCCCCCGACTAGCGGGCTCCTACAATGAGCAGTTCTTC. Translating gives CAWIPRLAGSYNEQFF. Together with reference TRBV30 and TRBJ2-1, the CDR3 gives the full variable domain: SQTIHQWPATLVQPVGSPLSLECTVEGTSNPNLYWYRQAAGRGLQLLFYSVGIGQISSEVPQNLSASRPQDRQFILSSKKLLLSDSGFYLCAWIPRLAGSYNEQFFGPGTRLTVL.